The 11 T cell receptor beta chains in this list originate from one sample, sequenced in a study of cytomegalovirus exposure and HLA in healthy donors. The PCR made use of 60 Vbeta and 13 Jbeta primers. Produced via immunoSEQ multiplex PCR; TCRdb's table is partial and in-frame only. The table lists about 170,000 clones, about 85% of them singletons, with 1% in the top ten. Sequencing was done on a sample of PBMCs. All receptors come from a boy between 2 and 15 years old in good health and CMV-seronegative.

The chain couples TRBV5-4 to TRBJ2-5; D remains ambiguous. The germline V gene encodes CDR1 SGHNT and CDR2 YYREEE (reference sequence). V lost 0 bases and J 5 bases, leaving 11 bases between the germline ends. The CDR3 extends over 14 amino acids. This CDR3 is CASSLGPVSETQYF. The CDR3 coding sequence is TGTGCCAGCAGCTTGGGGCCCGTGTCGGAGACCCAGTACTTC.

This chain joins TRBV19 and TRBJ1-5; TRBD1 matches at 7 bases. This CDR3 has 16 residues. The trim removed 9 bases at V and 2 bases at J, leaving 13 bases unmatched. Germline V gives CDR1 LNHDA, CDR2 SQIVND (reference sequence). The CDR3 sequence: CASAFYRGEGNQPQHF. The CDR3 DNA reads TGTGCCAGCGCATTCTACAGGGGCGAGGGCAATCAGCCCCAGCATTTT.

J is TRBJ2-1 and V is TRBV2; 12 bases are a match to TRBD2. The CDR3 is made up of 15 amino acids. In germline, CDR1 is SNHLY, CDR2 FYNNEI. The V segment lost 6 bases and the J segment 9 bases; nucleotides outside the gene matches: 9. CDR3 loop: CASSSTSGRGGEQFF. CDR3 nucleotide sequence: TGTGCCAGCAGCTCGACTAGCGGGAGAGGAGGTGAGCAGTTCTTC.

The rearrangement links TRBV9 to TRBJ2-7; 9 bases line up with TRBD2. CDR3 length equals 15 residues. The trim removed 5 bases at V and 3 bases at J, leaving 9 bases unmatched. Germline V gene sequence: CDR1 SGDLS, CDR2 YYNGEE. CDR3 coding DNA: TGTGCCAGCAGTGTTAGCGGGGGCGGCTTCTACGAGCAGTACTTC. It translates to CASSVSGGGFYEQYF.

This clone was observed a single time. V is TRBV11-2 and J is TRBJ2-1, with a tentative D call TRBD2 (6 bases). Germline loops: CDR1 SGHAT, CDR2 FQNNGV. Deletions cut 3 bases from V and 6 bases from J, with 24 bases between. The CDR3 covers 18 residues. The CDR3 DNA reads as TGTGCCAGCAGCTTCCGAAGAGCGGGTGGAGGGAACCCCAATGAGCAGTTCTTC. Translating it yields CASSFRRAGGGNPNEQFF.

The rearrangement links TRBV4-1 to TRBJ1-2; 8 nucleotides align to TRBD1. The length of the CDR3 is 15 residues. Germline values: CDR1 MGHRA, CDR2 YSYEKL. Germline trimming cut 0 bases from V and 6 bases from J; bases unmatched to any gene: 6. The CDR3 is CASSQDTQGAHGYTF. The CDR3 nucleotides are TGCGCCAGCAGCCAAGATACCCAGGGGGCACATGGCTACACCTTC.

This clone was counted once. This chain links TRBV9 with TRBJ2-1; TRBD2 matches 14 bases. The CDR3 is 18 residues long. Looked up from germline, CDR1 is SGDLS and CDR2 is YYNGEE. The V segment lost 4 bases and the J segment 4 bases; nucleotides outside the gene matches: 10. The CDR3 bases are TGTGCCAGCAGCCCTGGGACTAGCGGGAGTGATGGTTACAATGAGCAGTTCTTC. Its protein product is CASSPGTSGSDGYNEQFF.

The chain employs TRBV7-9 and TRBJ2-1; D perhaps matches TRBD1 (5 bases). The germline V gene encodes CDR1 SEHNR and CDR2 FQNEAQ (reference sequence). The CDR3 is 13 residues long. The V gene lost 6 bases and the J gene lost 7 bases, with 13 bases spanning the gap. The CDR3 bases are TGTGCCAGCAGTGGGGCCCCACGGAATGAGCAGTTCTTC. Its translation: CASSGAPRNEQFF.

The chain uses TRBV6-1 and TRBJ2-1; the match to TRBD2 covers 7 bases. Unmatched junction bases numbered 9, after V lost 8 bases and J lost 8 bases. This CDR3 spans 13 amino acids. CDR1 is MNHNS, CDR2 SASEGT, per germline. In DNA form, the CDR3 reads TGTGCCAGCTACCTAGCGGTAGTAGATGAGCAGTTCTTC. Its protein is CASYLAVVDEQFF.

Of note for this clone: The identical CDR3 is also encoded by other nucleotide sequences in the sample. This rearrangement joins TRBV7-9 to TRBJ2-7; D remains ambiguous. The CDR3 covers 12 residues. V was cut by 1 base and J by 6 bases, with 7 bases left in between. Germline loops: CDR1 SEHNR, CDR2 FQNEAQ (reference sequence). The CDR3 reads CASSLGGGEQYV. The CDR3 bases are TGTGCCAGCAGCTTAGGAGGTGGCGAGCAGTACGTC.

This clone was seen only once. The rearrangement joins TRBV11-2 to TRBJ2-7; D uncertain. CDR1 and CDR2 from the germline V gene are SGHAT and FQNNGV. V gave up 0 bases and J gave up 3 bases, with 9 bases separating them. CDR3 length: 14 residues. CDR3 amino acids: CASSLELGVYEQYV. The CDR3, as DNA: TGTGCCAGCAGCTTAGAGTTAGGAGTCTACGAGCAGTACGTC.